The entry below gives a single T cell receptor beta chain sequence along with its context. This clone was recorded at least ten times. No antigen is known for it. Base quality data are lacking; no much larger clone is found one base away. This sample is drawn from a study of T cells after posttransplantation cyclophosphamide (dated by TCRdb to the mid-2010s). The study in broad terms: T cell repertoire reconstitution was tracked by TRB sequencing after myeloablative bone marrow transplantation in which posttransplantation cyclophosphamide was used as GVHD prophylaxis. Samples from 30 to 45 PTCy-treated patients and approximately 15 related bone marrow donors of those patients were subjected to antigen receptor sequencing. Blood from all 35 or so PTCy patients with 1-year posttransplant specimens was subjected to TRB sequencing. TRB sequencing was also done on up to about 3 additional blood samples from 2 to 5.2 years after transplant in 3 patients, and on pretransplant blood from several patients. Because TRA and TRB clonality correlated tightly in eight or nine samples, later TCR analyses were limited to TRB. Public TRB sequences were queried against a database of over 3,600 sequences associated with responses to pathogens, tumor antigens, self-antigens and alloantigens.

The V end gives up 8 bases and the J end 8 bases, leaving 7 bases in the junction not matched to a gene. Its CDR3 holds 13 amino acids, cysteine through phenylalanine. Only the CDR3 DNA stays, 39 bases, in frame from base 1. Looking up the germline V gene yields CDR1 SNHLY and CDR2 FYNNEI. Related bone marrow donors provided peripheral blood samples on the day of marrow donation. Peripheral blood and bone marrow mononuclear cells were isolated by Ficoll-Hypaque density centrifugation and were cryopreserved. Beyond this particular receptor, the publication reports: Donor-recipient similarity was low at 1-2 months but increased during the first year, and donor CD8+ memory clones often dominated later blood repertoires. The TRB repertoires of T cells infiltrating skin or the GI tract showed only limited overlap with the TRB repertoires found in blood. Across about 40 patients, TRB clonality was highly associated with recipient CMV seropositivity and CMV reactivation, and PTCy diversity was similar to diversity in CNI/methotrexate controls.

TRB sequencing was run on genomic DNA with either the immunoSEQ assay at survey resolution or the hsTCRB kit. Regarding the original processing steps: The immunoSEQ software handled initial read processing, and the LymphoSeq R package was used for repertoire analyses. Clonality was calculated as 1 minus normalized Shannon entropy, and the Gini coefficient was also calculated for each TRB dataset. To infer phenotypes in unsorted samples, TRB sequences from sorted subsets of the recipient or donor were mapped onto unsorted samples from the same recipient. TCRdb obtained this table from immuneACCESS and retained in-frame rearrangements with V and J assigned. These tables miss some clones; where compared with another copy, unresolved V genes account for less than half of the shortfall, and the remainder is unexplained. Clonal size and the V and J genes are those of that table, whereas D and trimming came from the DNA. In this sample, around 34,000 clones appear, none counted once only. The ten most abundant clones make up roughly 2.5% of the sample.

The TCR was taken from a man in his fifties in good health, CMV-negative, and a related stem cell transplant donor. The rearranged chain carries TRBV2 and TRBJ2-1; TRBD2 lines up with 9 middle nucleotides. Material for sequencing was PBMCs. The DNA reads as follows: TGTGCCAGCGGGACTAGCATTATCGATGAGCAGTTCTTC. Its translation reads: CASGTSIIDEQFF.